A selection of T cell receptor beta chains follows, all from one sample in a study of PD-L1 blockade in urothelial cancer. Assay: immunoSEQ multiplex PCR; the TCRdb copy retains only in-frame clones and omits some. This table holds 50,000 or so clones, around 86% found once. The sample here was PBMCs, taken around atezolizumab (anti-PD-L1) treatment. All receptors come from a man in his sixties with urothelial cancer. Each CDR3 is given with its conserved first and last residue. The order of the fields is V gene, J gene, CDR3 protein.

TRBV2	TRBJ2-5	CASRRRTETQYF
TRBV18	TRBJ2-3	CASSRGQARTDTQYF
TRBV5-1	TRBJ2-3	CASSLGTRDTDTQYF
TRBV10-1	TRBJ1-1	CASSRQQALNTEAFF
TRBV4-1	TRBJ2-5	CASSQVLGGEWETQYF
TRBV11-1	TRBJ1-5	CASSFEPGHREQPQHF
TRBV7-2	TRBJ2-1	CASSLRLAGELFF
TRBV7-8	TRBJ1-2	CASSPQEPANYGYTF
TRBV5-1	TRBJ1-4	CASSLGHFDATNEKLFF
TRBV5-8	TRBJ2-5	CASSHGQTQETQYF
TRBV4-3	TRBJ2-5	CASSQDPQGMEEQYF